A selection of T cell receptor beta chains follows, all from one sample in a study of blood T cell repertoires in COVID-19. Sequencing was performed with immunoSEQ multiplex PCR; in TCRdb, only in-frame clones are kept and a portion is missing. The sample records over 250,000 clones, about nine tenths being singletons. The sequenced sample consisted of PBMCs or T cells enriched from blood (not recorded which). The origin of the receptors is a man between 60 and 75 years old who had recovered from COVID-19. The CDR3 runs from the conserved cysteine through the conserved F or W. The D gene is left open where the match is weak. Expanded clones get a size class; other rows say once, few or many, or leave the size out.

clone_size j_call d_call v_call cdr3_aa cdr3_nt
- TRBJ1-2 TRBD1 TRBV5-1 CASSLVEGASKYGYTF TGCGCCAGCAGCTTGGTGGAGGGGGCGTCTAAGTATGGCTACACCTTC
- TRBJ1-2 TRBD1 TRBV2 CASSLSGQGRYGYTF TGTGCCAGCAGCCTAAGTGGACAGGGAAGGTATGGCTACACCTTC
- TRBJ2-1 - TRBV21-1 CASSMDLFYNEQFF TGTGCCAGCAGTATGGACTTGTTCTACAATGAGCAGTTCTTC
- TRBJ1-1 TRBD1 TRBV19 CASSSDRLNTEAFF TGTGCCAGTAGTTCGGACAGGCTGAACACTGAAGCTTTCTTT
- TRBJ2-7 TRBD2 TRBV18 CASSPIPPTSGRIYEQYF TGTGCCAGCTCCCCAATACCGCCGACTAGCGGGAGGATCTACGAGCAGTACTTC
- TRBJ2-1 TRBD2 TRBV11-3 CASSSSKLGLAGPNNEQFF TGTGCCAGCAGCTCAAGCAAGCTGGGACTAGCGGGACCTAACAATGAGCAGTTCTTC
- TRBJ1-4 TRBD1 TRBV27 CASSPGTVVLPNDNEKLFF TGTGCCAGCAGTCCCGGGACAGTAGTTTTACCCAACGATAATGAAAAACTGTTTTTT
- TRBJ1-3 - TRBV7-9 CASSSIVGSGNTIYF TGTGCCAGCAGCTCTATTGTTGGCTCTGGAAACACCATATATTTT
- TRBJ2-7 TRBD1 TRBV30 CAWSGGGQGAYEQYF TGTGCCTGGAGTGGAGGGGGACAGGGGGCCTACGAGCAGTACTTC
once TRBJ1-1 TRBD1 TRBV19 CASSNPRGARDTEAFF TGTGCCAGTAGTAACCCCAGGGGGGCTAGGGACACTGAAGCTTTCTTT
- TRBJ2-7 - TRBV4-3 CASSQDRTGRTNEQYF TGCGCCAGCAGCCAAGATCGTACAGGCCGTACGAACGAGCAGTACTTC
- TRBJ2-7 - TRBV14 CASSQLGNRITNEQYF TGTGCCAGCAGCCAACTAGGGAACAGGATTACCAACGAGCAGTACTTC
- TRBJ1-2 - TRBV6-5 CASRVGGRYGYTF TGTGCCAGCAGGGTCGGGGGACGGTATGGCTACACCTTC
once TRBJ2-7 - TRBV10-2 CASSDPGSAYEQYF TGCGCCAGCAGTGATCCAGGTTCAGCCTACGAGCAGTACTTC
- TRBJ1-2 TRBD1 TRBV18 CASSPLEGQPGHGYTF TGTGCCAGCTCACCGCTGGAGGGACAGCCTGGCCATGGCTACACCTTC
- TRBJ2-1 - TRBV27 CASSFAGPNEQFF TGTGCCAGCAGTTTCGCAGGTCCGAATGAGCAGTTCTTC
once TRBJ1-5 - TRBV11-2 CASSPLGGNQPQHF TGTGCCAGCAGCCCCCTCGGGGGGAATCAGCCCCAGCATTTT
- TRBJ2-4 - TRBV6-5 CASSRDRAKNIQYF TGTGCCAGCAGTCGAGACAGAGCCAAAAACATTCAGTACTTC
- TRBJ1-4 TRBD1 TRBV6-5 CASSSAGGLTNEKLFF TGTGCCAGCAGTTCTGCAGGGGGGTTGACTAATGAAAAACTGTTTTTT
- TRBJ1-1 - TRBV28 CASSILSVNTEAFF TGTGCCAGCAGTATCCTATCCGTGAATACTGAAGCTTTCTTT